The sequence of this TCR beta chain was determined in a study of blood T cell repertoires in COVID-19. The CDR3 totals 15 residues. V trimming: 0 bases; J trimming: 3 bases; junction bases outside the gene matches: 0. The germline gives CDR1 ENHRY, CDR2 SYGVKD. Data came from immunoSEQ multiplex PCR; TCRdb stores just in-frame clones and leaves some out. The sample has 110,000 or so clones, about 80% seen once; the top ten hold roughly 5.6%. The origin of this receptor is an older man with acute or convalescent COVID-19. The J gene is TRBJ2-1, the V gene TRBV10-3, with 9 positions matching TRBD2. The sample consisted of peripheral blood. The CDR3 DNA sequence: TGTGCCATCAGTGAGTCGACTAGCGGCTACAATGAGCAGTTCTTC. This sequence encodes CAISESTSGYNEQFF.